The 9 T cell receptor beta chains presented below share a single source sample, sequenced in a study of spatial heterogeneity in lung cancer (dated by TCRdb to the late 2010s). The library was produced with 5' RACE. The run used a NextSeq 500. TCRdb cleaned the public reads at Q25 with fastp, built clones with MiXCR and kept in-frame beta chains. Every distinct CDR3 protein forms one entry, paired with its most common genes and DNA. For this sample the table gives about 61,000 distinct CDR3 sequences, of which about 5.9% were detected only once. Together, the top ten hold roughly 14% of the sample. In light of the paper, this sample's time point label describes: sample taken at primary tumor resection. The source was PBMCs, collected at surgery. These receptors originate from a female donor with early-stage non-small cell lung cancer.

This clonotype was counted many times. The V and J genes are TRBV7-6 and TRBJ2-5; 8 nucleotides agree with TRBD2. CDR3 size: 15 residues. Germline V CDR1 and CDR2: SGHVS, FNYEAQ. Unmatched junction bases numbered 8, after V lost 7 bases and J lost 1 base. The CDR3 DNA sequence: TGTGCCAGCAAGACTAGCGAAAGGCGCCAAGAGACCCAGTACTTC. Amino acid sequence: CASKTSERRQETQYF.

This clonotype appeared many times. The V and J genes are TRBV20-1 and TRBJ2-3; no definite D call. There are 14 residues in the CDR3. Trimming removed 1 base at V and 5 bases at J, with 13 bases between. Germline V lookup: CDR1 DFQATT, CDR2 SNEGSKA (reference sequence). CDR3 bases: TGCAGTGCTAGAGGACCCCCAGGTGGAGATACGCAGTATTTT. This sequence encodes CSARGPPGGDTQYF.

The V gene is TRBV12-3 or TRBV12-4, the J gene TRBJ2-7; tentative D call: TRBD2 (6 bases). The CDR3 loop spans 14 amino acids. Deletions cut 0 bases from V and 6 bases from J, with 12 bases between. In DNA form, the CDR3 reads TGTGCCAGCAGTTTAGCGGGGGGACGGATCGAGCAGTACGTC. Its translation is CASSLAGGRIEQYV.

This clonotype was found many times. The CDR3 DNA reads as TGTGCCAGCAGCCGCAGGGGAGAAGCTTTCTTT. Its translation: CASSRRGEAFF. This chain uses TRBV6-5 with TRBJ1-1; D perhaps matches TRBD1 (6 bases). The CDR3 is 11 amino acids. V lost 6 bases, J lost 8 bases, and 10 bases lay in between. From germline, CDR1 is MNHEY and CDR2 SVGAGI.

This clonotype was found many times. The chain is built from TRBV6-5 and TRBJ1-5; 9 bases align to TRBD1. The V gene's germline CDR1 is MNHEY and CDR2 SVGAGI. This CDR3 has 15 amino acids. J gave up 4 bases and V 4 bases, and 5 bases lay outside the gene matches. The CDR3 region is CASSLAQGANQPQHF. In DNA form, the CDR3 reads TGTGCCAGCAGTTTGGCACAGGGGGCTAATCAGCCCCAGCATTTT.

This clonotype came up many times. The chain employs TRBV5-1 and TRBJ1-5; weak D call: TRBD1 (6 bases). CDR1 and CDR2 (germline): SGHRS, YFSETQ. V was pared by 0 bases and J by 2 bases, with 18 bases between. This CDR3 has 18 residues. The CDR3 region is CASSLDGRGRGGNQPQHF. CDR3 bases: TGCGCCAGCAGCTTGGACGGTCGGGGGCGCGGAGGCAATCAGCCCCAGCATTTT.

The sample holds many counts of this clonotype. The chain has TRBV20-1 and TRBJ2-6, with a tentative D call TRBD2 (6 bases). Trimming removed 3 bases at V and 1 base at J, with 7 bases between. The CDR3 is 14 amino acids. Germline assignment: CDR1 DFQATT and CDR2 SNEGSKA (reference sequence). The CDR3 loop is CSAREGSGANVLTF. DNA for the CDR3: TGCAGTGCTAGGGAGGGGTCTGGGGCCAACGTCCTGACTTTC.

This chain connects TRBV7-9 to TRBJ2-5; D is possibly TRBD1 or TRBD2 (7 bases each). The CDR3 extends over 14 amino acids. From germline, CDR1 is SEHNR and CDR2 FQNEAQ (reference sequence). V gave up 5 bases and J gave up 3 bases, with 13 bases separating them. CDR3 sequence reads: CASSETGREETQYF. CDR3 bases: TGTGCCAGCAGCGAGACAGGGAGGGAAGAGACCCAGTACTTC.

This clonotype was counted at least ten times. This rearrangement joins TRBV7-9 to TRBJ1-4; D is uncertain. The CDR3 extends over 13 amino acids. Germline V gives CDR1 SEHNR, CDR2 FQNEAQ (reference sequence). V was pared by 4 bases and J by 13 bases, with 16 bases between. The CDR3 loop is CASSSLSVEALFF. CDR3 nucleotides: TGTGCCAGCAGCTCTTTATCGGTAGAGGCACTGTTTTTT.